Below are 24 T cell receptor beta chains sequenced from a single sample in a study of shared clonotypes between healthy human individuals. Sequenced by immunoSEQ multiplex PCR; TCRdb stores in-frame clones only, minus some. Of about 2.4 million clones in the sample, 80% to 95% were seen once. The sequenced sample consisted of naive CD4+ T cells from PBMCs. This sample's subset: CD45RA+ positively selected. These receptor sequences come from a man aged 18 to 30 in good health. Some clones in this sample may be carry-over from other donors' samples.

This chain links TRBV28 with TRBJ2-3; D is unresolved. The CDR3 consists of 11 residues. Germline-derived CDR1 and CDR2 are MDHEN and SYDVKM. V was pared by 2 bases and J by 7 bases, with 4 bases between. Written as DNA, the CDR3 is TGTGCCAGCAGTTTAGTGAATACGCAGTATTTT. Translating gives CASSLVNTQYF.

The chain links TRBV11-3 to TRBJ2-1; no firm D call. The germline V gene encodes CDR1 SGHNT and CDR2 YENEEA. The CDR3 contains 13 residues. V was trimmed by 1 base and J by 9 bases, leaving 10 bases between them. The CDR3, as DNA: TGTGCCAGCAGCTTAGTGGCCGTCAGTGAGCAGTTCTTC. It specifies CASSLVAVSEQFF. Filled out from reference TRBV11-3 and TRBJ2-1, the complete variable domain reads EAGVVQSPRYKIIEKKQPVAFWCNPISGHNTLYWYLQNLGQGPELLIRYENEEAVDDSQLPKDRFSAERLKGVDSTLKIQPAELGDSAVYLCASSLVAVSEQFFGPGTRLTVL.

The chain uses TRBV14 and TRBJ2-3, with D uncertain. CDR1 SGHDN and CDR2 FVKESK come from the germline V gene. V was shortened by 0 bases and J by 5 bases, with 9 bases between the two germline ends. CDR3 size: 14 residues. The DNA of the CDR3 is TGTGCCAGCAGCCAAGATCGGCACCGAGATACGCAGTATTTT. This gives the protein CASSQDRHRDTQYF.

This chain connects TRBV7-9 to TRBJ2-7, with 8 positions matching TRBD2. V lost 3 bases to trimming and J lost 7 bases; unmatched junction nucleotides: 8. The CDR3 sequence is 14 residues long. Germline CDR1 and CDR2: SEHNR and FQNEAQ (reference sequence). The CDR3 region has the DNA TGTGCCAGCAGCTTCGGAGCGGGAGTGCTAGAGCAGTACTTC. Protein product: CASSFGAGVLEQYF.

The V gene is TRBV7-9, the J gene TRBJ1-2; TRBD1 matches at 8 bases. Germline values: CDR1 SEHNR, CDR2 FQNEAQ (reference sequence). This CDR3 has 17 residues. After removal of 0 bases from V and 9 bases from J, the junction contained 15 bases not matched to a gene. The CDR3 region is CASSLAPGGGGLPRYTF. The CDR3 nucleotides are TGTGCCAGCAGCTTAGCGCCAGGGGGCGGAGGACTCCCCCGCTACACCTTC.

The chain has TRBV6-6 and TRBJ1-4; no firm D call. The germline V and J ends were trimmed by 5 bases and 0 bases, with 7 bases remaining between them. CDR3 length: 14 residues. Germline V gene sequence: CDR1 MNHNY, CDR2 SVGAGI (reference sequence). The CDR3 bases are TGTGCCAGCAGTAGAGACGCAACTAATGAAAAACTGTTTTTT. Residues: CASSRDATNEKLFF.

J is TRBJ2-3 and V is TRBV7-3; no reliable D call. The CDR3 is 14 residues long. Per the germline V gene, CDR1 is SGHTA and CDR2 is FQGTGA. Trimming left V 5 bases short and J 0 bases short, with 9 bases between. The CDR3 loop reads CASSRLVSTDTQYF. The DNA of the CDR3 is TGTGCCAGCAGCCGACTCGTTAGCACAGATACGCAGTATTTT.

This sequence joins TRBV28 and TRBJ1-2, with TRBD1 as a possible D gene (5 bases). With 4 bases removed from V and 4 bases from J, the gap between germline ends came to 13 bases. Germline lookup yields CDR1 MDHEN and CDR2 SYDVKM. CDR3 length: 14 amino acids. The CDR3 sequence: CASSSTSGLYGYTF. The CDR3 region has the DNA TGTGCCAGCAGTTCAACCTCGGGACTCTATGGCTACACCTTC.

V and J are TRBV5-1 and TRBJ2-5, with D unclear. This CDR3 is 16 amino acids long. Trimming shortened V by 0 bases and J by 0 bases, and 12 bases separated the two germline ends. Germline V CDR1 and CDR2: SGHRS, YFSETQ. This chain's CDR3 is CASSLERFQYQETQYF. CDR3 DNA: TGCGCCAGCAGCTTGGAACGGTTCCAGTACCAAGAGACCCAGTACTTC.

The chain recombines TRBV7-2 with TRBJ1-6; D is possibly TRBD1 (5 bases). The germline V gene encodes CDR1 SGHTA and CDR2 FQGNSA. This CDR3 comprises 16 residues. Trimming cost V 5 bases and J 4 bases, with 15 bases left between them. The CDR3 protein is CASSARGRAYNSPLHF. CDR3 bases: TGTGCCAGCAGCGCAAGGGGTCGGGCTTATAATTCACCCCTCCACTTT.

The V call is TRBV7-9, the J call TRBJ2-5; D not certain. CDR3 length equals 16 residues. V gave up 1 base and J gave up 3 bases, with 15 bases separating them. CDR1 and CDR2 from the germline V gene are SEHNR and FQNEAQ (reference sequence). The DNA of the CDR3 is TGTGCCAGCAGCTTAGGACGTATGGGCCAGAAAGAGACCCAGTACTTC. Protein: CASSLGRMGQKETQYF. Full variable domain (remainder filled in from reference TRBV7-9 and TRBJ2-5): DTGVSQNPRHKITKRGQNVTFRCDPISEHNRLYWYRQTLGQGPEFLTYFQNEAQLEKSRLLSDRFSAERPKGSFSTLEIQRTEQGDSAMYLCASSLGRMGQKETQYFGPGTRLLVL.

Turning to this clone: The sample carries other DNA sequences with the same CDR3. The chain has TRBV5-1 and TRBJ2-3; D call uncertain. V shed 0 bases and J shed 1 base, with 6 bases lying between them. The CDR3 covers 14 residues. Germline V CDR1 and CDR2: SGHRS, YFSETQ. As DNA, the CDR3 is TGCGCCAGCAGCTTGGAGAGCGGCACAGATACGCAGTATTTT. Translating gives CASSLESGTDTQYF.

The rearrangement joins TRBV28 to TRBJ1-5; TRBD1 aligns across 11 bases. The CDR3 covers 16 residues. Germline values: CDR1 MDHEN, CDR2 SYDVKM. The V gene end was trimmed by 6 bases and the J gene end by 8 bases; junction bases not matched to a gene: 12. CDR3 loop: CASRQGQGAPSKPQHF. CDR3 nucleotides: TGTGCCAGCAGACAAGGACAGGGGGCCCCGTCAAAGCCCCAGCATTTT. The entire variable domain, with the rest obtained from reference TRBV28 and TRBJ1-5, is as follows: DVKVTQSSRYLVKRTGEKVFLECVQDMDHENMFWYRQDPGLGLRLIYFSYDVKMKEKGDIPEGYSVSREKKERFSLILESASTNQTSMYLCASRQGQGAPSKPQHFGDGTRLSIL.

The V gene is TRBV6-5, the J gene TRBJ2-1; TRBD2 is a possible D gene (6 bases). Germline V gene sequence: CDR1 MNHEY, CDR2 SVGAGI. This CDR3 has 15 amino acids. Trimming removed 5 bases from V and 0 bases from J, with 11 bases in between. The CDR3 region is CASSASGRSYNEQFF. CDR3 nucleotides: TGTGCCAGCAGTGCGAGCGGGCGCTCCTACAATGAGCAGTTCTTC.

This clone was seen a single time. V is TRBV5-1 and J is TRBJ2-3, with no clear D. Trimming removed 3 bases from V and 2 bases from J, with 10 bases in between. CDR1 is SGHRS and CDR2 is YFSETQ in the germline V gene. This CDR3 spans 14 amino acids. The CDR3 DNA reads TGCGCCAGCAGCTGGTCGACGGTCACAGATACGCAGTATTTT. This encodes CASSWSTVTDTQYF. Filled out from reference TRBV5-1 and TRBJ2-3, the complete variable domain reads KAGVTQTPRYLIKTRGQQVTLSCSPISGHRSVSWYQQTPGQGLQFLFEYFSETQRNKGNFPGRFSGRQFSNSRSEMNVSTLELGDSALYLCASSWSTVTDTQYFGPGTRLTVL.

This chain joins TRBV5-1 and TRBJ2-3; tentatively, D is TRBD2 (6 bases). V gave up 3 bases and J gave up 5 bases, with 19 bases separating them. CDR1 SGHRS and CDR2 YFSETQ come from the germline V gene. There are 16 residues in the CDR3. The CDR3 DNA reads as TGCGCCAGCAGCTCTGGGATGGGGGGTGGAGGAGATACGCAGTATTTT. This translates into CASSSGMGGGGDTQYF.

Note on this clone: The sample holds other DNA sequences that translate to the same CDR3. The chain uses TRBV5-1 and TRBJ1-1, with D perhaps TRBD1 (6 bases). From germline, CDR1 is SGHRS and CDR2 YFSETQ. The length of the CDR3 is 14 residues. V was trimmed by 5 bases and J by 4 bases, leaving 15 bases between them. This CDR3 is CASSFQQGSTEAFF. The CDR3 DNA sequence: TGCGCCAGCAGTTTCCAACAGGGTTCCACTGAAGCTTTCTTT.

The count of this clone is one. The chain employs TRBV2 and TRBJ1-5; TRBD1 matches at 9 bases. After removal of 5 bases from V and 4 bases from J, the junction contained 15 bases not matched to a gene. CDR1 and CDR2 (germline): SNHLY, FYNNEI. The CDR3 totals 18 residues. CDR3 residues: CASSRDRDGGLRNQPQHF. CDR3 sequence (DNA): TGTGCCAGCAGTAGGGACAGGGACGGGGGACTACGAAATCAGCCCCAGCATTTT. The full variable domain, rest sourced from reference TRBV2 and TRBJ1-5, is EPEVTQTPSHQVTQMGQEVILRCVPISNHLYFYWYRQILGQKVEFLVSFYNNEISEKSEIFDDQFSVERPDGSNFTLKIRSTKLEDSAMYFCASSRDRDGGLRNQPQHFGDGTRLSIL.

The table lists this clone with a count of one. The chain combines TRBV21-1 with TRBJ2-5. TRBV21-1 is a pseudogene locus. The CDR3 sequence is 14 residues long. CDR3 residues: CASSKFPPQETQYF. The CDR3 DNA sequence: TGTGCCAGCAGCAAATTTCCGCCCCAAGAGACCCAGTACTTC.

The chain employs TRBV7-9 and TRBJ2-5; D might be TRBD1 (5 bases). Trimming stripped 4 bases from V and 3 bases from J, with 12 bases between. CDR1 is SEHNR, CDR2 FQNEAQ, per germline (reference sequence). The CDR3 has 14 amino acids. The CDR3 sequence: CASSSGAGKETQYF. Here the CDR3 DNA reads TGTGCCAGCAGCTCTGGGGCTGGGAAAGAGACCCAGTACTTC.

The genes are TRBV27 and TRBJ2-7, with 7 bases fitting TRBD1. The CDR3 spans 14 residues. With V trimmed by 5 bases and J by 2 bases, 6 bases remained unmatched. Germline V gene lookup returns CDR1 MNHEY and CDR2 SMNVEV (reference sequence). This chain's CDR3 is CASSLRTGAYEQYF. In DNA, the CDR3 is TGTGCCAGCAGTCTTCGGACAGGAGCCTACGAGCAGTACTTC.

CDR3: CAISESGRGADYGYTF. Here the CDR3 DNA reads TGTGCCATCAGTGAGTCGGGTCGGGGGGCGGACTATGGCTACACCTTC. The chain recombines TRBV10-3 with TRBJ1-2, with D perhaps TRBD1 (6 bases). V lost 0 bases and J lost 3, with 14 bases in between. Germline V gene sequence: CDR1 ENHRY, CDR2 SYGVKD. This CDR3 has 16 amino acids.

The genes are TRBV27 and TRBJ1-2; 7 bases map to TRBD1. CDR3 size: 14 residues. Germline V gene lookup returns CDR1 MNHEY and CDR2 SMNVEV (reference sequence). Trimming took 3 bases from V and 4 from J; bases not matched to a gene: 5. CDR3 sequence: CASSFRQGLYGYTF. The CDR3 region has the DNA TGTGCCAGCAGTTTCCGACAGGGTCTCTATGGCTACACCTTC.

The chain combines TRBV9 with TRBJ2-1; D gene unclear. V was clipped by 3 bases and J by 6 bases, with 13 bases between them. The CDR3 is made up of 14 amino acids. Germline lookup yields CDR1 SGDLS and CDR2 YYNGEE. CDR3 sequence reads: CASSAPGSLNEQFF. The CDR3 bases are TGTGCCAGCAGCGCCCCGGGTAGTCTCAATGAGCAGTTCTTC.